The 3 T cell receptor beta chains reported below all come from one sample, sequenced in a study of T cells in narcolepsy. The assay was immunoSEQ multiplex PCR, and TCRdb's table has in-frame clones only and misses some. The data show tens of thousands of clones, about four fifths seen once. The sample taken for sequencing was CD45RA- memory CD4+ T cells from PBMCs. Receptor source: a human donor with narcolepsy.

V and J are TRBV7-2 and TRBJ2-5, with 10 bases that match TRBD2. With 5 bases clipped from V and 3 bases from J, the junction kept 3 bases outside the gene matches. Per the germline V gene, CDR1 is SGHTA and CDR2 is FQGNSA. The CDR3 is made up of 14 amino acids. The CDR3 DNA reads TGTGCCAGCAGCCCCGGACTAGCGGAAGAGACCCAGTACTTC. Protein product: CASSPGLAEETQYF.

This clone was picked up one time. The gene calls are TRBV5-4 and TRBJ1-1, with D tentatively TRBD1 (6 bases). CDR3 length: 13 amino acids. CDR1 is SGHNT, CDR2 YYREEE, per germline (reference sequence). With 5 bases removed from V and 5 bases from J, the gap between germline ends came to 13 bases. DNA of the CDR3: TGTGCCAGCAGACAGGGATTTAGGACTGAAGCTTTCTTT. It codes for CASRQGFRTEAFF.

The V gene is TRBV11-3, the J gene TRBJ2-1; D gene ambiguous. Germline V gene sequence: CDR1 SGHNT, CDR2 YENEEA. Trimming removed 3 bases at V and 5 bases at J, with 14 bases between. This CDR3 is built from 15 residues. In nucleotides, the CDR3 is TGTGCCAGCAGCTTTTCGAGCCTTCGGGACAATGAGCAGTTCTTC. It translates to CASSFSSLRDNEQFF.